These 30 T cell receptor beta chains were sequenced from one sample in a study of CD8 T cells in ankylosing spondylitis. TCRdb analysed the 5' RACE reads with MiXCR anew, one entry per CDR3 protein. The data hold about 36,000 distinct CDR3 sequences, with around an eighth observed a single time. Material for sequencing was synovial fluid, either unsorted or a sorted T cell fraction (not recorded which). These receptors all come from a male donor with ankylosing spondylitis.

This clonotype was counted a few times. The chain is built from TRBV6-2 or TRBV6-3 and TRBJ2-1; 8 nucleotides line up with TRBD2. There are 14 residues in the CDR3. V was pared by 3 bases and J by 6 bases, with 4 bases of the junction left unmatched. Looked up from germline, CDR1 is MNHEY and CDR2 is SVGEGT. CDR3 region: CASSYEREINEQFF. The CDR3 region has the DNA TGTGCCAGCAGTTATGAGCGGGAGATCAATGAGCAGTTCTTC.

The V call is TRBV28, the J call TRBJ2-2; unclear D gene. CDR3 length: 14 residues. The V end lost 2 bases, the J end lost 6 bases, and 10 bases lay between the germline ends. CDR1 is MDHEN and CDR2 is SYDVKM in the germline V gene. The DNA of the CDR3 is TGTGCCAGCAGTTTACAGGTTGCCGCCGGGGAGCTGTTTTTT. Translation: CASSLQVAAGELFF.

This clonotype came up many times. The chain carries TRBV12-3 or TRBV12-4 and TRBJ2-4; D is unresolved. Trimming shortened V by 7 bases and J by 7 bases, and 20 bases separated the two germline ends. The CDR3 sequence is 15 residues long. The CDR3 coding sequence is TGTGCCAGCATAAATTCCGGGCTAGGGCACAACATTCAGTACTTC. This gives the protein CASINSGLGHNIQYF.

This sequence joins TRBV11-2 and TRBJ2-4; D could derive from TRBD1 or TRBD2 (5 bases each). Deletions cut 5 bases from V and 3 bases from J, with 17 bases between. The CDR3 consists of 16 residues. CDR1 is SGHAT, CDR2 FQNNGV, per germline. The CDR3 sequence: CASSTNRDGDKNIQYF. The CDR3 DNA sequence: TGTGCCAGCAGCACCAACCGGGACGGGGACAAAAACATTCAGTACTTC.

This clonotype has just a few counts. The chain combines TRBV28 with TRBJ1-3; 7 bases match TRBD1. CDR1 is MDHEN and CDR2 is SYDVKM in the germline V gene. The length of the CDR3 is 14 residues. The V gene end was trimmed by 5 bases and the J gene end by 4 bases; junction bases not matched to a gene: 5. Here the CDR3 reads CASSIQGYGNTIYF. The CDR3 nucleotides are TGTGCCAGCAGTATACAGGGGTACGGAAACACCATATATTTT.

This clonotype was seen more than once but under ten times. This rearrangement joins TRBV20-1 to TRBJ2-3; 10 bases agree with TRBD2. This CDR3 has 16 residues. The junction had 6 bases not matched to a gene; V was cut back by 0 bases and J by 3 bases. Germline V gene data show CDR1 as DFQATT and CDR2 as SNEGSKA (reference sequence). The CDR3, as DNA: TGCAGTGCTAGAGAGCTGGAGCGGGAGGGAACAGATACGCAGTATTTT. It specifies CSARELEREGTDTQYF.

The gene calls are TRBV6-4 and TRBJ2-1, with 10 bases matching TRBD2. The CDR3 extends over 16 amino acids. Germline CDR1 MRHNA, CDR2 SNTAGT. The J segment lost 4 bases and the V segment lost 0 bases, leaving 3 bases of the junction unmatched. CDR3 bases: TGTGCCAGCAGTGACTCCTCTAGCGGGAGTTACAATGAGCAGTTCTTC. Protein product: CASSDSSSGSYNEQFF.

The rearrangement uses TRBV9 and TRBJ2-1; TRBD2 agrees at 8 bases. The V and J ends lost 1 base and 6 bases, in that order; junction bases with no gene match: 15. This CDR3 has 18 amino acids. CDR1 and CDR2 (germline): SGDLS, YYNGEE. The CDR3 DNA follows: TGTGCCAGCAGCGTAAGTCTGGCGGGGGGAATCCCTTCCAATGAGCAGTTCTTC. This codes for CASSVSLAGGIPSNEQFF.

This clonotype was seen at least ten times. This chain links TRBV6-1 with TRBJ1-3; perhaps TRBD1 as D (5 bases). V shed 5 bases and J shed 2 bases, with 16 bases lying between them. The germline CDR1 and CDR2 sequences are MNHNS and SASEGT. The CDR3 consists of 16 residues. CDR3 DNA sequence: TGTGCCAGCAGTCCAAGGAGTATAGGGGCTGGAAACACCATATATTTT. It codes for CASSPRSIGAGNTIYF.

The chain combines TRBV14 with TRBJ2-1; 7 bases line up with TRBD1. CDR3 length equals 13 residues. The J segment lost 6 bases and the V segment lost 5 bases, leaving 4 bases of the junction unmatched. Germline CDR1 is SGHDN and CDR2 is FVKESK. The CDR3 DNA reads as TGTGCCAGCAGCTGGGGACAGCGCAATGAGCAGTTCTTC. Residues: CASSWGQRNEQFF.

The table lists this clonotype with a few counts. The DNA for the CDR3 is TGTGCCAGCAGCAAAGGGGTAGGAACCGAGGCCAAAAACATTCAGTACTTC. It codes for CASSKGVGTEAKNIQYF. This sequence joins TRBV21-1 and TRBJ2-4. TRBV21-1 is annotated as a pseudogene. The CDR3 has 17 residues.

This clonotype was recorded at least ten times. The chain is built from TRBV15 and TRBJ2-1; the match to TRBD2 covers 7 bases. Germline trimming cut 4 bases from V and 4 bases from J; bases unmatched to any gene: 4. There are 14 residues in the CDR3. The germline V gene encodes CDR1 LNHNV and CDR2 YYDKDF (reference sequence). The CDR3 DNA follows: TGTGCCACCAGCACGGGTAGCGGGTACAATGAGCAGTTCTTC. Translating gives CATSTGSGYNEQFF.

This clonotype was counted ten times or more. In DNA, the CDR3 is TGTGCCAGCAGCCCCGGGACTCCAGAAAGCAATGAGCAGTTCTTC. It translates to CASSPGTPESNEQFF. V and J are TRBV7-9 and TRBJ2-1; weak D call: TRBD2 (6 bases). V was clipped by 5 bases and J by 6 bases, with 17 bases between them. Germline loops: CDR1 SEHNR, CDR2 FQNEAQ (reference sequence). The CDR3 extends over 15 amino acids. The full variable domain, in which reference TRBV7-9 and TRBJ2-1 provide the parts outside the CDR3, is DTGVSQNPRHKITKRGQNVTFRCDPISEHNRLYWYRQTLGQGPEFLTYFQNEAQLEKSRLLSDRFSAERPKGSFSTLEIQRTEQGDSAMYLCASSPGTPESNEQFFGPGTRLTVL.

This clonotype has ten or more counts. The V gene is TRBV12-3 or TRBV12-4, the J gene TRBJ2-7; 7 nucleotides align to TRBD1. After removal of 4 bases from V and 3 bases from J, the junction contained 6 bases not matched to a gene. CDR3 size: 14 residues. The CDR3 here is CASSYERGHYEQYF. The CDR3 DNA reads TGTGCCAGCAGTTATGAGAGGGGGCACTACGAGCAGTACTTC.

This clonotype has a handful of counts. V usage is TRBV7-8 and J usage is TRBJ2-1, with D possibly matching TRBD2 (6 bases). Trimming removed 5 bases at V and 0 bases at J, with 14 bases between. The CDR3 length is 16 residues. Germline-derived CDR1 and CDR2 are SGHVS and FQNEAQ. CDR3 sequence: CASSISGRSSYNEQFF. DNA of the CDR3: TGTGCCAGCAGCATAAGCGGGCGGAGCTCCTACAATGAGCAGTTCTTC. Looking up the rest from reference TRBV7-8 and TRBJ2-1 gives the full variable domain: GAGVSQSPRYKVAKRGQDVALRCDPISGHVSLFWYQQALGQGPEFLTYFQNEAQLDKSGLPSDRFFAERPEGSVSTLKIQRTQQEDSAVYLCASSISGRSSYNEQFFGPGTRLTVL.

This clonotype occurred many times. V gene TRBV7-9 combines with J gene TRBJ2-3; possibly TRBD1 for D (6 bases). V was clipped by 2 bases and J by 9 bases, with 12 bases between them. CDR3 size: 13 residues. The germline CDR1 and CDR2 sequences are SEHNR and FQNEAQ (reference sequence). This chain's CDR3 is CASSLPTGLTQYF. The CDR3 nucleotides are TGTGCCAGCAGCTTACCGACAGGTTTAACGCAGTATTTT.

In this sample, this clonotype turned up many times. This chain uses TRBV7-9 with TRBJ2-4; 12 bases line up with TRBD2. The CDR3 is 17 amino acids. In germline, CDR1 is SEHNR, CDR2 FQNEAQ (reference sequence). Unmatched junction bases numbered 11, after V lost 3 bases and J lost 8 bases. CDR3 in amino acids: CASSFPASGGAQDIQYF. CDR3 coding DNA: TGTGCCAGCAGCTTCCCCGCTAGCGGGGGGGCTCAGGACATTCAGTACTTC.

This chain's CDR3 is CASSQGLGRGTTQETQYF. The CDR3 DNA reads TGCGCCAGCAGTCAGGGACTAGGAAGGGGTACGACTCAAGAGACCCAGTACTTC. The genes are TRBV10-1 and TRBJ2-5, with 8 bases lining up with TRBD2. CDR1 is WNHNN, CDR2 SYGVQD, per germline (reference sequence). V dropped 5 bases and J dropped 2; count of bases not matched to a gene: 16. The CDR3 has 18 residues.

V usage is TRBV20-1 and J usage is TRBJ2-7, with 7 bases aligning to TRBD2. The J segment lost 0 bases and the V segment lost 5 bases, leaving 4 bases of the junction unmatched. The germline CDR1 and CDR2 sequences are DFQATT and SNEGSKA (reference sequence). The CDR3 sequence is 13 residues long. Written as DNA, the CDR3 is TGCAGTGCTGGGGGGGAACTCTCCTACGAGCAGTACTTC. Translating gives CSAGGELSYEQYF.

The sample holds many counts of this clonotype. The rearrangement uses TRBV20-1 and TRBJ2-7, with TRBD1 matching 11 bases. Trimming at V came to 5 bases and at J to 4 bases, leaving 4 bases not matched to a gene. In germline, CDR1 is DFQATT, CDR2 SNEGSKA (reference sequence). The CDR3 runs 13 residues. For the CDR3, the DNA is TGCAGTGCTCCGGGACAGGGGGATTACGAGCAGTACTTC. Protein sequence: CSAPGQGDYEQYF.

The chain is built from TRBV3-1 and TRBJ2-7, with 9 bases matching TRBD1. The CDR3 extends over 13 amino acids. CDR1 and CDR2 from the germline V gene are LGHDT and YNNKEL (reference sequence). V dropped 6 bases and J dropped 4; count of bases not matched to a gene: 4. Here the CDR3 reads CASRRTGAYEQYF. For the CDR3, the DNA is TGTGCCAGCAGACGGACAGGGGCATACGAGCAGTACTTC.

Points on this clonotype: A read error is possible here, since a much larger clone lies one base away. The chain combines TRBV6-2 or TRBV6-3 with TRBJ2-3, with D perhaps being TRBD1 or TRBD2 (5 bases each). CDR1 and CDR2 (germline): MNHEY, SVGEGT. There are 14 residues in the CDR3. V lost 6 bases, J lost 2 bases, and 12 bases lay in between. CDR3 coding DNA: TGTGCCAGCAGCTCTACGGGACCCACAGATACGCAGTATTTT. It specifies CASSSTGPTDTQYF.

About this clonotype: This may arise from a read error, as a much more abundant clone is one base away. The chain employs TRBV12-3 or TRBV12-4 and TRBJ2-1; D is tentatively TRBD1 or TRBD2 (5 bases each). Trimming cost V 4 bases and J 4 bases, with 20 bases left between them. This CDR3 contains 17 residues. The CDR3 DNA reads TGTGCCAGCAGTTCCTACGTAGAGAGGGGATTATACAATGAGCAGTTCTTC. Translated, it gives CASSSYVERGLYNEQFF.

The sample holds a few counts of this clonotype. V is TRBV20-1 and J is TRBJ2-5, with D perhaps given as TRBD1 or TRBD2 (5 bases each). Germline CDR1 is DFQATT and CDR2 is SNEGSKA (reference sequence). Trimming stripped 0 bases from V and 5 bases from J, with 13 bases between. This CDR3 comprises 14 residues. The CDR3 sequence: CSARDLGDWETQYF. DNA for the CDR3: TGCAGTGCTAGAGATCTGGGGGATTGGGAGACCCAGTACTTC.

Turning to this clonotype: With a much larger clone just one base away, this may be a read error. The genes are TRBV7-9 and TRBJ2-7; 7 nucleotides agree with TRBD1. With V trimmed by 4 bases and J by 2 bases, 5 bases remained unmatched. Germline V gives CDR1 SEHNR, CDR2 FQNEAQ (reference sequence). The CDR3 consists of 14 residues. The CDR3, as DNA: TGTGCCAGCAGCTCCTCCAGGGGGACCTACGAGCAGTACTTC. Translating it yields CASSSSRGTYEQYF. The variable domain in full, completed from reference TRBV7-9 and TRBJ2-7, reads DTGVSQNPRHKITKRGQNVTFRCDPISEHNRLYWYRQTLGQGPEFLTYFQNEAQLEKSRLLSDRFSAERPKGSFSTLEIQRTEQGDSAMYLCASSSSRGTYEQYFGPGTRLTVT.

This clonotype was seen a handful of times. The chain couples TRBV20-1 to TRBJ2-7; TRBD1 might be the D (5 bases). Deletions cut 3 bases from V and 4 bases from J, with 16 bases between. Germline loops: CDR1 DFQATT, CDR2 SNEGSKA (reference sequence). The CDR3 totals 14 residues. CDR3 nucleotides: TGCAGTGCTAGTTCAAGCAGGGATTTATACGAGCAGTACTTC. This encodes CSASSSRDLYEQYF.

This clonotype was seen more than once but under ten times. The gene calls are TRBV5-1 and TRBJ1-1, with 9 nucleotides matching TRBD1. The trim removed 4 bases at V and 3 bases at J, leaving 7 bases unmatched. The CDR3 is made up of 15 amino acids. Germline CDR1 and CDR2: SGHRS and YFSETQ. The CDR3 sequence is CASSPRQGDHTEAFF. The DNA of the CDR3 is TGCGCCAGCAGCCCCCGACAGGGGGACCACACTGAAGCTTTCTTT. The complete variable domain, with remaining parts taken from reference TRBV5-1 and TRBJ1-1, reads KAGVTQTPRYLIKTRGQQVTLSCSPISGHRSVSWYQQTPGQGLQFLFEYFSETQRNKGNFPGRFSGRQFSNSRSEMNVSTLELGDSALYLCASSPRQGDHTEAFFGQGTRLTVV.

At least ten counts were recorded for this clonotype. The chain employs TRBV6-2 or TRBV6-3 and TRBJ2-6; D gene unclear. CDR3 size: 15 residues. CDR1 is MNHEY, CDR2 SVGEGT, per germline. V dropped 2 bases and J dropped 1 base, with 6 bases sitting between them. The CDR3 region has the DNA TGTGCCAGCAGTTACGAGGCATCTGGGGCCAACGTCCTGACTTTC. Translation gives CASSYEASGANVLTF.

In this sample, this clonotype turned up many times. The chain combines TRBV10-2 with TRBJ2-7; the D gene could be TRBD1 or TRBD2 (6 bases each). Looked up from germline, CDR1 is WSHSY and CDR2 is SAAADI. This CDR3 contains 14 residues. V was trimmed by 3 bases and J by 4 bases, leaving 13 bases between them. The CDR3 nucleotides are TGCGCCAGCAGTGAATTTGGGGGGCCGTACGAGCAGTACTTC. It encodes CASSEFGGPYEQYF.

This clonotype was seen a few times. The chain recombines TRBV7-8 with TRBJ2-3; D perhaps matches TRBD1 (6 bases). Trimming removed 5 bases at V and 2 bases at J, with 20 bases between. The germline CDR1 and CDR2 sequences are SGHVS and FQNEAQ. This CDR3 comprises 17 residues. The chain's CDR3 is CASSPGLRGTVTDTQYF. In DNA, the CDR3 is TGTGCCAGCAGCCCAGGACTTAGGGGGACCGTCACAGATACGCAGTATTTT.